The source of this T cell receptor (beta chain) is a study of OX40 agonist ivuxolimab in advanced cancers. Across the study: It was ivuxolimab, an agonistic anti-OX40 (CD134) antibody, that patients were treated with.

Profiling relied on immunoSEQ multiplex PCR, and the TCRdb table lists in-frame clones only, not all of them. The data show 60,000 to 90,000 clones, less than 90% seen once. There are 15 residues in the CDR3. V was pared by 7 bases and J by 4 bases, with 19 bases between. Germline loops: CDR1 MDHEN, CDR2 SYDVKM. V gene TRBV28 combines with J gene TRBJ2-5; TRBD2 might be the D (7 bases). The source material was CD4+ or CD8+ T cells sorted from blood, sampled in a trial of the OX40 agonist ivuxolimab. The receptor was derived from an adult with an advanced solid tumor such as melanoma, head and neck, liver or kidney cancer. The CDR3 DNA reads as TGTGCCAGCAACTCAAGGGGGGGTCTTGGAGAGACCCAGTACTTC. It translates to CASNSRGGLGETQYF. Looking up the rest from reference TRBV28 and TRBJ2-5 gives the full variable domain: DVKVTQSSRYLVKRTGEKVFLECVQDMDHENMFWYRQDPGLGLRLIYFSYDVKMKEKGDIPEGYSVSREKKERFSLILESASTNQTSMYLCASNSRGGLGETQYFGPGTRLLVL.